Below, one T cell receptor beta chain is given with its context. This sample was taken from a study of T cells in localized non-small cell lung cancer. Measured with immunoSEQ multiplex PCR; TCRdb has only the in-frame clones, and not every one. The sample has about 33,000 clones, around 80% seen once. CDR1 is SGHTA and CDR2 is FQGNSA in the germline V gene. The V and J ends lost 1 base and 7 bases respectively, with 10 bases between them. This CDR3 has 13 amino acids. The sequence derives from a male donor older than 55 with stage III squamous cell lung carcinoma. The chain employs TRBV7-2 and TRBJ1-1, with a weak D call TRBD1 (5 bases). Sequencing was performed on peripheral blood, taken before any cancer treatment. CDR3 sequence reads: CASSLGTSREAFF. DNA for the CDR3: TGTGCCAGCAGCTTAGGGACAAGCCGTGAAGCTTTCTTT.